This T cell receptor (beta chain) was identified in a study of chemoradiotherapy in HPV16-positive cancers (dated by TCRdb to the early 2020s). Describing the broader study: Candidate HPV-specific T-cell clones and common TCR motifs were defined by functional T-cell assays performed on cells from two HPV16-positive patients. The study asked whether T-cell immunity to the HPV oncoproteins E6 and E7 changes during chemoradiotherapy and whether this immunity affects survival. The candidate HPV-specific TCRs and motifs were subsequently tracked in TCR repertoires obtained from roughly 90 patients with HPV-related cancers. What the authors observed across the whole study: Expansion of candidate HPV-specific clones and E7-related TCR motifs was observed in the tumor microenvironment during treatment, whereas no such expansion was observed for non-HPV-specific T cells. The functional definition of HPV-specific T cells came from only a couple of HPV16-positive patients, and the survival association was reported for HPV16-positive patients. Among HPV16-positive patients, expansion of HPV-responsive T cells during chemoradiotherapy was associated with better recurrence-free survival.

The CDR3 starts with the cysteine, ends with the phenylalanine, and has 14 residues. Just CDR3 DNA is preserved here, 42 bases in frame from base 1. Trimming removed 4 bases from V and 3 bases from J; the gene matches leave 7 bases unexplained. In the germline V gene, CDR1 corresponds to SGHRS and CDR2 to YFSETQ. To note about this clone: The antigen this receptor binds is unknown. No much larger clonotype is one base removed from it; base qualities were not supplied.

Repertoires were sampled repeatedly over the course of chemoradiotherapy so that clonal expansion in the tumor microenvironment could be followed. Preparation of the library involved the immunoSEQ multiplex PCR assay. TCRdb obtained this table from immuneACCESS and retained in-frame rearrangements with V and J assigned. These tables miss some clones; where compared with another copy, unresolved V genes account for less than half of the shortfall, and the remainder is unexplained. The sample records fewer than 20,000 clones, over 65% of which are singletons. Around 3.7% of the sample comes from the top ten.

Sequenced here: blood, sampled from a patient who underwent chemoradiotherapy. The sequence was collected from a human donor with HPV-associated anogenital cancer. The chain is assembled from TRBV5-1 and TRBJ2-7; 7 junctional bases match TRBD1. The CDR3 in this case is CASSAGTEGYEQYF. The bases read TGCGCCAGCAGCGCCGGGACAGAGGGCTACGAGCAGTACTTC.